This T cell receptor beta chain was retrieved from a study of blood T cell repertoires in COVID-19. Study background: COVID-19 samples collected from the United States, Italy and Spain covered acute and convalescent phases.

The ends lost 6 bases at V and 5 bases at J; junction bases unmatched: 9. The CDR3 length is 14 residues. The germline V gene encodes CDR1 PRHDT and CDR2 FYEKMQ (reference sequence). In the original workflow: Nucleated cell counts were estimated from reference gene primer amplification. The data were produced by immunoSEQ multiplex PCR, yet TCRdb's version contains in-frame clones alone and is incomplete. The V and J calls and clone size come from that table; D and trimming were worked out from the DNA. The data show approximately 450,000 clones, approximately 90% seen once. This clonotype was sampled from a woman in her 30s with acute or convalescent COVID-19. The chain couples TRBV13 to TRBJ2-7; 8 bases align to TRBD2. Material: peripheral blood. The CDR3 DNA reads as TGTGCCAGCAGTTCCCGGGGGGGCCGGAACGAGCAGTACTTC. Translation: CASSSRGGRNEQYF.